This entry lists 6 T cell receptor beta chains sequenced from one sample in a study of Ad26.COV2.S vaccination and SARS-CoV-2 variants. Treatment specified: about 20 received Ad26.COV2.S at low or high dose, single or two shots; about 5 received placebo; per-sample allocation not given. On day 63 after the first injection, vaccine and placebo recipients gave samples. Some clones are missing from TCRdb's copy, which holds only in-frame ones; the method was immunoSEQ multiplex PCR. The sample yields 250,000 to 300,000 clones, about 89% seen once. This specimen was peripheral blood, taken in a trial of Ad26.COV2.S vaccine versus placebo. The source is a person aged 18-60 years who received the Ad26.COV2.S COVID-19 vaccine or a placebo.

J is TRBJ2-7 and V is TRBV7-9, with 9 bases fitting TRBD1. This CDR3 has 17 amino acids. The V gene's germline CDR1 is SEHNR and CDR2 FQNEAQ (reference sequence). The trim removed 4 bases at V and 2 bases at J, leaving 12 bases unmatched. In DNA, the CDR3 is TGTGCCAGCAGCTACAACCCGGGACAGGGTCCTCCCTACGAGCAGTACTTC. Its translation is CASSYNPGQGPPYEQYF.

V gene TRBV5-4 combines with J gene TRBJ2-2; D ambiguous. Trimming stripped 4 bases from V and 5 bases from J, with 15 bases between. Germline V gives CDR1 SGHNT, CDR2 YYREEE (reference sequence). This CDR3 is 15 amino acids long. The CDR3 here is CASSPGGFGTGELFF. The CDR3 bases are TGTGCCAGCAGCCCAGGCGGATTTGGTACCGGGGAGCTGTTTTTT.

A few counts support this clone. This chain connects TRBV30 to TRBJ1-3; D not certain. The V gene lost 4 bases and the J gene lost 1 base, with 5 bases spanning the gap. This CDR3 contains 12 residues. The germline V gene has CDR1 GTSNPN and CDR2 SVGIG (reference sequence). The CDR3 is CAWKKSGNTIYF. The CDR3 coding sequence is TGTGCCTGGAAAAAGTCTGGAAACACCATATATTTT.

The rearrangement links TRBV7-6 to TRBJ2-7; D might be TRBD2 (6 bases). This CDR3 is 15 amino acids long. Germline CDR1 is SGHVS and CDR2 is FNYEAQ. V was clipped by 5 bases and J by 6 bases, with 20 bases between them. The CDR3 loop reads CASSRESQLATEQYF. The CDR3 DNA reads TGTGCCAGCAGCCGAGAGTCTCAACTAGCAACCGAGCAGTACTTC.

V gene TRBV7-2 combines with J gene TRBJ1-5; 8 bases map to TRBD1. From germline, CDR1 is SGHTA and CDR2 FQGNSA. This CDR3 has 15 amino acids. V was clipped by 3 bases and J by 7 bases; unmatched bases: 8. In DNA form, the CDR3 reads TGTGCCAGCAGCTTCGGACAGGGTTTTGGACAGCCCCAGCATTTT. It is translated as CASSFGQGFGQPQHF.

The chain carries TRBV29-1 and TRBJ1-2, with D unresolved. This CDR3 has 12 residues. V lost 0 bases to trimming and J lost 8 bases, with 10 bases between them. Germline V gene lookup returns CDR1 SQVTM and CDR2 ANQGSEA. The CDR3 reads CSVEDLRGGYTF. In DNA form, the CDR3 reads TGCAGCGTTGAAGATCTTCGGGGAGGCTACACCTTC.